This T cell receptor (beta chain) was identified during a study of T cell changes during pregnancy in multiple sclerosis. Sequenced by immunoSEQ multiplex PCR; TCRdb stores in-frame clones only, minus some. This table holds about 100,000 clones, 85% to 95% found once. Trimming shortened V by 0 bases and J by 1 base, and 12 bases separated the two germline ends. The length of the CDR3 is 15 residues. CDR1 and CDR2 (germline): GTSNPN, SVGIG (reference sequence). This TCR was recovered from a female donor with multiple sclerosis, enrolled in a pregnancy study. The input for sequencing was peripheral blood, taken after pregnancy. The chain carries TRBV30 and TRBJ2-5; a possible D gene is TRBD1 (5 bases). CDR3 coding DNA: TGTGCCTGGAGTGTACTCTTAGGGGTCCAAGAGACCCAGTACTTC. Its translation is CAWSVLLGVQETQYF.